This T cell receptor (beta chain) was recovered during a study of beta chain features in type 1 diabetes. Regarding the study as a whole: Shortening that was moderate but significant affected the TCRB CDR3s of Type 1 diabetes patients in all four CD4+ subsets. The similarity of naive, central memory and Treg TCRB repertoires appeared greater among patients than among healthy donors.

To note about this clone: Its target is not known.

Stem cell-like memory, regulatory, central memory and naive CD4+ cells were sorted via CD45RO/CCR7/CD25/CD127/CD95/CD27. TCRB transcripts that were expressed got sequenced, as all of the isolated RNA had been reverse transcribed. Average reads for naive, central memory and regulatory T cell samples were 3.5 million to 4.5 million. The method was immunoSEQ multiplex PCR; TCRdb's version includes in-frame clones alone and lacks a portion of them. The top ten hold almost 0.65% of the sample, which has about 140,000 clones, roughly 10% seen once. Trimming cost V 5 bases and J 3 bases, with 13 bases left between them. The CDR3 runs 14 residues. The germline CDR1 and CDR2 sequences are KGHSH and LQKENI.

The sequence derives from a woman in her forties in good health. Sequences were obtained from central memory CD4+ T cells from blood. The chain uses TRBV18 and TRBJ1-2; D may be TRBD1 (6 bases). The CDR3 here is CASSSRGKYYGYTF. The CDR3 DNA is TGTGCCAGCTCAAGCAGGGGAAAGTACTATGGCTACACCTTC.